This T cell receptor beta chain was sequenced in a study of OX40 agonist ivuxolimab in advanced cancers. About the research overall: Treatment of patients was with ivuxolimab, an agonistic anti-OX40 (CD134) antibody. Study-wide points: At 0.1 to 3.0 mg/kg, CD4+ and CD8+ blood T cells expanded clonally by week 6.

TCRdb's table, derived via immunoSEQ multiplex PCR, lists solely in-frame clones and lacks some. The sample has 24,000 or so clones, more than 70% seen once. A single count supports this clone. What it binds is not known. Trimming at V came to 0 bases and at J to 2 bases, leaving 9 bases not matched to a gene. The CDR3 consists of 19 residues. Germline loops: CDR1 SGHDN, CDR2 FVKESK. The sample here was CD4+ or CD8+ T cells sorted from blood, taken in a trial of the OX40 agonist ivuxolimab. The chain combines TRBV14 with TRBJ2-5; 13 nucleotides align to TRBD2. This sequence originates from an adult with an advanced solid tumor such as melanoma, head and neck, liver or kidney cancer. The CDR3 DNA is TGTGCCAGCAGCCAAGATTTAACTAGCGGGAGGGTTGTTCAAGAGACCCAGTACTTC. Its protein is CASSQDLTSGRVVQETQYF.